A selection of T cell receptor beta chains follows, all from one sample in a study of blood T cell repertoires in COVID-19. Here immunoSEQ multiplex PCR was the method, and the copy in TCRdb shows in-frame clones only, minus some. The sample has 250,000 to 350,000 clones, 80% to 90% seen once; the top ten hold about 3%. The sequenced material came from peripheral blood. Receptors originate from a woman aged 30 to 39 with active or convalescent COVID-19. CDR3s leave out the opening cysteine and the closing phenylalanine or tryptophan.

cdr3_aa	cdr3_length	v_call	j_call
ASSRTGGTGELF	12	TRBV19	TRBJ2-2
ASSLGSVNQPQH	12	TRBV5-6	TRBJ1-5
ASSPPAVPDTQY	12	TRBV18	TRBJ2-3
ASSSGQIGISPLH	13	TRBV5-6	TRBJ1-6
ASFSSGVAGTNEQF	14	TRBV7-8	TRBJ2-1
SVGRDPSSEQY	11	TRBV29-1	TRBJ2-7
ATSDSRGSGQPQH	13	TRBV24-1	TRBJ1-5
ASSLTGVDNQPQH	13	TRBV27	TRBJ1-5
ASSSDRVIGNTIY	13	TRBV5-4	TRBJ1-3
AWENAGTANTGELF	14	TRBV30	TRBJ2-2
ATSDPGLAGGPRPHEQF	17	TRBV24-1	TRBJ2-1
ASSPLAVYNEQF	12	TRBV11-1	TRBJ2-1
ASSLGGSRSSYNEQF	15	TRBV5-4	TRBJ2-1
ASSEVSKGWTEAF	13	TRBV12-1	TRBJ1-1
ASSERTPLYGYT	12	TRBV6-1	TRBJ1-2
ASSLRGWPGELF	12	TRBV7-2	TRBJ2-2
ASSATLPGFADTQY	14	TRBV27	TRBJ2-3